Listed below are T cell receptor beta chains from one sample, sequenced in a study of blood T cell repertoires in COVID-19. The method was immunoSEQ multiplex PCR; TCRdb's version includes in-frame clones alone and lacks a portion of them. The repertoire holds roughly 100,000 clones, with over 85% as singletons. The source material was peripheral blood. All receptors derive from a woman older than 75 in a cohort sampled during active COVID-19. The CDR3 runs from the conserved cysteine through the conserved F or W. Clone size, where shown, is once, few, many, or a class for clones that have expanded.

. TRBV6-5 CASTSPGQGYKYF
. TRBV5-1 CASTSSPGTGRSEQYF
. TRBV3-1/TRBV3-2 CASSHVASPSFSGELFF
once TRBV29-1 CSVAPGGFLSDTQYF
. TRBV3-1/TRBV3-2 CASSQERLAGDGEQYF
. TRBV6-2/TRBV6-3 CASSYVAGLAEQYF
. TRBV24-1 CATSDGGTGGFHNSPLHF
once TRBV18 CASSPTGGIWADTQYF
. TRBV5-3 CARSPPRNSPLHF
. TRBV27 CASRLGQSNQPQHF
. TRBV10-2 CASTFNDRNQETQYF
. TRBV6-2/TRBV6-3 CASSRDRKNIQYF
. TRBV21-1 CASRDKASGEQYF
. TRBV28 CASSSGTGLQPQHF
. TRBV7-8 CASSTLGENYGYTF
. TRBV5-1 CASRDTARFEYF
. TRBV4-1 CASSPRGATNEKLFF
. TRBV3-1/TRBV3-2 CASSPGDPYNEQFF
. TRBV19 CASSSRTSDTDTQYF
. TRBV10-3 CAISPYSGTGGTGELFF
. TRBV19 CASRKGQGMAEAFF
few TRBV2 CASILFIGAPGEQYF
few TRBV3-1/TRBV3-2 CASSRQGSGEKLFF
. TRBV11-2 CASSPDFAAKNIQYF
once TRBV7-9 CASSLVTGQRNTIYF
few TRBV6-5 CASRRTTGLWETQYF
. TRBV4-2 CASSPPGTGQSEKLFF
. TRBV18 CASFGGVDTGELFF
. TRBV18 CASSPGTSGTYEQYF
. TRBV5-5 CASSLVGASTYEQYF
. TRBV2 CASSEGWGLRATISYNEQFF
. TRBV11-3 CASSPSGQGGNEQFF
. TRBV29-1 CSSEGRGAGEQFF
. TRBV7-9 CASSLGWQGGTGELFF
. TRBV4-1 CASSHRSRTADWIGDGYTF
. TRBV3-1/TRBV3-2 CASSLSASPGEKLFF
. TRBV29-1 CSTREGAGTEAFF
. TRBV4-2 CASSHGPLTSGSVYEQYF
. TRBV5-4 CASSWGRGTAPDNEQFF
. TRBV7-2 CASSPGLAGLSSYEQYF
. TRBV6-1 CASSEARRGTGDQPQHF
. TRBV9 CASSVGSLLGQTNSPLHF